This T cell receptor (beta chain) emerged from a study of T cells in Graves' hyperthyroidism and ophthalmopathy (dated by TCRdb to between 2018 and 2021). Some background on the complete study: Peripheral blood samples were taken at initial diagnosis, before any treatment was given. The paper reports TCR Vbeta CDR3 sequencing of 135 peripheral blood samples: some 41 ophthalmopathy, roughly 74 hyperthyroidism and around 17 progressor patients. An independent validation cohort of around 19 hyperthyroidism patients and 17 patients who later progressed to ophthalmopathy tested prospective prediction of ophthalmopathy. Once sampling was done, hyperthyroidism patients were given methimazole at a starting dose of 30 mg daily, whereas ophthalmopathy patients were given high-dose intravenous methylprednisolone. The 100 or so discovery patients were randomly split 7:3 into training and test sets. Thyroid tissue and blood T-cell repertoires from six Graves' hyperthyroidism patients were also compared in the study. To identify distinguishing TCR V-J signatures, a discovery cohort of around 100 patients was used, comprising under 45 with Graves' ophthalmopathy and 57 with stable Graves' hyperthyroidism.

Ophthalmopathy patients had moderately to severely active disease, Clinical Activity Score of at least 3, NOSPECS grade of at least 4, and duration under 3 months. Patients with uncontrolled infections, other autoimmune diseases, pregnancy or lactation were excluded. Diagnoses were based on clinical symptoms, serum thyroxine and TRAb, thyroid ultrasound and orbital computed tomography. Ficoll-Paque density gradient centrifugation was used to isolate PBMCs from 8.5 to 10 ml of fresh peripheral blood. Total RNA was extracted with Trizol reagent, and quality was checked on an Agilent 2100 Bioanalyzer. Amplification of TCR beta CDR3 regions was carried out from RNA transcripts. The first round of RT-PCR for the TCR CDR3 was performed with the HTBI primer set and the Qiagen OneStep RT-PCR kit. Libraries were constructed in a second round of multiplex PCR, after which size selection and purification were performed. Sequencing of the libraries was done on an Illumina HiSeq2000 using paired-end 100 bp reads. Per the source publication's procedure: Raw data were processed with SOAPnuke, discarding reads with adapters, uncalled bases, mean Phred below 15, or no exact constant-primer or identifier match. COPE v1.2.5 was used to merge high-quality paired reads, and clonotypes were defined as unique nucleotide sequences. Clonotypes were aligned to IMGT TRBV, TRBD and TRBJ reference segments using MiTCR v1.1. The analysis included only V-J combinations with a frequency above 0.0001, which together covered 99% to 99.2% of the repertoires. The TCS score was defined as F50 (clonal expansion) divided by E x V (chaos), with BLOSUM62-based TCRdist calculated between CDR3 peptides within each V-J. Welch's t-statistics and random forest reduced roughly 530 V-J features to roughly 13, which were used in a naive Bayes classifier (R e1071). TCRdb trimmed public reads at Q25 via fastp, called clones via MiXCR and kept in-frame beta chains. Each entry is one CDR3 protein sequence, shown with its most common DNA and genes. TCRdb, not the original authors, processed these V and J calls. This sample has some 500,000 distinct CDR3 sequences in its table, and about 16% of those were observed once. The ten largest clones add up to 29% of the sample.

As encoded in the germline V gene, CDR1 is SGHTA while CDR2 is FQGNSA. The CDR3, from cysteine to phenylalanine, totals 14 residues. The only DNA kept is the CDR3, 42 bases in frame from the first base. V is reduced by 5 bases and J by 6 bases, leaving a spacing of 15 bases between them. This clonotype has ten or more counts. This receptor's antigen is unknown. The input lacks base qualities; no much larger clone sits a single base away. What the authors observed across the whole study: Most expanded thyroid clonotypes (frequency above 0.001) were also detected in blood, suggesting blood repertoires may reflect thyroid immune responses. In cross-validation, a model built on a 13 V-J signature told ophthalmopathy apart from stable hyperthyroidism with about 90% sensitivity and about 81% specificity, and in testing the same model reached 80%/75%. Sample size was not statistically predetermined, and blinding of investigators to group allocation was not performed. In validation, the model predicted progression to ophthalmopathy a median of about 6.8 months before onset, with about 71% sensitivity and 72.22% specificity.

The chain couples TRBV7-2 to TRBJ2-3, and possibly TRBD1, on 6 matching bases. Material for sequencing was blood. The receptor's source is a woman aged 25 to 39 with Graves' ophthalmopathy. CDR3 sequence: CASSPRAGVDTQYF. In nucleotides, the sequence is TGTGCCAGCAGCCCGCGGGCAGGGGTGGATACGCAGTATTTT.